The subject of this entry is one TCR beta chain. This specimen comes from a study of blood T cell repertoires in COVID-19. Study as a whole: Acute and convalescent COVID-19 specimens originated in the United States, Italy and Spain. T cells, B-cell-depleted T cells, or PBMCs provided the cDNA or gDNA that served as material.

Germline CDR1 reads MNHEY; CDR2 reads SVGAGI. The CDR3 contains 14 residues. The ends lost 6 bases at V and 2 bases at J; junction bases unmatched: 4. In the original analysis: The assay estimated nucleated cells by amplifying reference gene primers. Method: immunoSEQ multiplex PCR; TCRdb's copy keeps in-frame clones and lacks some. The DNA gave D and trimming, while V, J and clone size come from that table. Of over 400,000 clones listed, 70% to 90% were seen once; the top ten hold roughly 1.4%. The chain has TRBV6-5 and TRBJ1-3; 7 positions agree with TRBD1. The origin of this receptor is a woman aged 25 to 39 with active or convalescent COVID-19. Sequencing used peripheral blood. In DNA, the CDR3 is TGTGCCAGCAGAGATGACAGGGCTGGAAACACCATATATTTT. Translation: CASRDDRAGNTIYF.